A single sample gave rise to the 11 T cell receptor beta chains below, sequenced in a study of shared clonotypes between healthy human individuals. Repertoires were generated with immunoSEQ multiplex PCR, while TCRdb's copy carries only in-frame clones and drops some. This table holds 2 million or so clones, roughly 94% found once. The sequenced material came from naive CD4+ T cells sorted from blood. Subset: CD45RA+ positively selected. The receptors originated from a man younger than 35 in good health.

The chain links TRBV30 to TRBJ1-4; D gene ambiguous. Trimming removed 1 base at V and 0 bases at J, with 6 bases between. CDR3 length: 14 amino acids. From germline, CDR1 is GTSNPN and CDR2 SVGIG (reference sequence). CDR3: CAWSEGATNEKLFF. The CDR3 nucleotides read TGTGCCTGGAGTGAAGGAGCAACTAATGAAAAACTGTTTTTT.

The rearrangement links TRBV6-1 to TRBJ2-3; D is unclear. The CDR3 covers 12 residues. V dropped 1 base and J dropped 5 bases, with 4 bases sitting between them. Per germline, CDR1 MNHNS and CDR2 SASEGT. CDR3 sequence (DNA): TGTGCCAGCAGTGAAGGTAAAGATACGCAGTATTTT. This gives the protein CASSEGKDTQYF.

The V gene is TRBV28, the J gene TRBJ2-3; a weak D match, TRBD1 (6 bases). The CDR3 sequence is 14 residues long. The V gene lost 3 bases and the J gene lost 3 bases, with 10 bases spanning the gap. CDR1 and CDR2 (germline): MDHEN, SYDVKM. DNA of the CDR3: TGTGCCAGCAGTTTCTGGGGGCTTACAGATACGCAGTATTTT. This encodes CASSFWGLTDTQYF.

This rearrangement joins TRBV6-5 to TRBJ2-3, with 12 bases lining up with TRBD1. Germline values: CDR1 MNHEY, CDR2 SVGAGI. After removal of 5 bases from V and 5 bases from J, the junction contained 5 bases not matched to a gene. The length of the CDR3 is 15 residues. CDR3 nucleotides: TGTGCCAGCAGTGACTGGGACAGGGGGCAAGATACGCAGTATTTT. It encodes CASSDWDRGQDTQYF.

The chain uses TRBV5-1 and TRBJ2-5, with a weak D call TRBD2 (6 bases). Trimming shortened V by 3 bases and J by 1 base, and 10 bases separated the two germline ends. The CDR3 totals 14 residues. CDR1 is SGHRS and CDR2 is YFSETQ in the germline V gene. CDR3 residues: CASSWRGPQETQYF. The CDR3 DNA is TGCGCCAGCAGCTGGAGGGGCCCCCAAGAGACCCAGTACTTC.

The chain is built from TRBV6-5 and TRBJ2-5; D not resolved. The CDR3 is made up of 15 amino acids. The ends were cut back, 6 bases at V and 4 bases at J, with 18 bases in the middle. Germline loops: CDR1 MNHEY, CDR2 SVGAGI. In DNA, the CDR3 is TGTGCCAGCAGAGACTTGGGATACTCAGGAGAGACCCAGTACTTC. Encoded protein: CASRDLGYSGETQYF.

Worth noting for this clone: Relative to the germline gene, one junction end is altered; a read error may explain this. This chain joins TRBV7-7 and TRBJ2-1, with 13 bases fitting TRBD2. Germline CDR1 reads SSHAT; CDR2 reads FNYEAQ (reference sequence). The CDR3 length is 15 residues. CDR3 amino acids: CASSSTSGGYNEQFF. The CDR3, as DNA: TGTGCTAGCAGTTCGACTAGCGGGGGGTACAATGAGCAGTTCTTC.

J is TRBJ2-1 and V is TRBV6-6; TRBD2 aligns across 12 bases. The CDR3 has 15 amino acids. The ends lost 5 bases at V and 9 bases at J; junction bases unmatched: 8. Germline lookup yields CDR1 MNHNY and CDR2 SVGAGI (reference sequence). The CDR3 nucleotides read TGTGCCAGCAGTCCGTCTAGCGGGAGGGCCTCTGAGCAGTTCTTC. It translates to CASSPSSGRASEQFF.

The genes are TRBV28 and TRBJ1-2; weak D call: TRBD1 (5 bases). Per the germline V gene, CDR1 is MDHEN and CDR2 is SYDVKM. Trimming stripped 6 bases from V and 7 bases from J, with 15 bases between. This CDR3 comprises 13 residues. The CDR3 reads CASRNPKGAGYTF. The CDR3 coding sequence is TGTGCCAGCAGAAACCCAAAAGGGGCTGGCTACACCTTC.

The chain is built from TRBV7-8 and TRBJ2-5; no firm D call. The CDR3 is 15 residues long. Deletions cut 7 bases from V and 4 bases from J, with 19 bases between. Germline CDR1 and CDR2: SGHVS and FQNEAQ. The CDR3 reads CASTAVGLPPETQYF. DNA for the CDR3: TGTGCCAGCACCGCGGTCGGCTTGCCCCCAGAGACCCAGTACTTC.

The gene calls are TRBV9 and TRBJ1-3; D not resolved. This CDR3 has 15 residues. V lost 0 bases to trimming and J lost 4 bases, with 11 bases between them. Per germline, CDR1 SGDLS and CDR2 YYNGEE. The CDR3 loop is CASSVVGGLGNTIYF. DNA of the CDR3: TGTGCCAGCAGCGTAGTAGGAGGGCTCGGAAACACCATATATTTT.